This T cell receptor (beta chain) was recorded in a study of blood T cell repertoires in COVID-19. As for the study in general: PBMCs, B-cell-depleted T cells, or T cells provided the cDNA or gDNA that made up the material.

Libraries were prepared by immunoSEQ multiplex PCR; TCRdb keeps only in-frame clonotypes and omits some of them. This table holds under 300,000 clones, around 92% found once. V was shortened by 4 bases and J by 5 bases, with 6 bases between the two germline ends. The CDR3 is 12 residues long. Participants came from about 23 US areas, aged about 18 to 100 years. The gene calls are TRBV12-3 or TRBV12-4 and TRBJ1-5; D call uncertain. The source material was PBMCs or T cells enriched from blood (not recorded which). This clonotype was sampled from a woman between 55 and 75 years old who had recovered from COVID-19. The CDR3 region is CASSSTDQPQHF. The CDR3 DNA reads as TGTGCCAGCAGTTCTACAGATCAGCCCCAGCATTTT.